This is a list of T cell receptor beta chains from one sample in a study of PD-1 blockade in classical Hodgkin lymphoma. Profiled with immunoSEQ multiplex PCR; TCRdb holds only in-frame clones, not every one. The repertoire holds tens of thousands of clones, approximately 92% seen once, with approximately 8% in the top ten. Material: peripheral blood mononuclear cells (PBMCs), obtained before the fourth cycle of nivolumab. The receptors derive from a human donor with classical Hodgkin lymphoma. CDR3s include the opening cysteine and the closing phenylalanine or tryptophan. Fields, in order: clone size, CDR3 length, D gene, J gene, V gene, CDR3 DNA, CDR3 protein. D genes are given only for firm matches. Size is omitted from some rows. Given values are once, few, many or a class for expanded clones.

abundance: -; len: 14; d_gene: -; j_gene: TRBJ1-1; v_gene: TRBV5-1; CDR3nt: TGCGCCAGCAGCTTGGGGACAGTGCACACTGAAGCTTTCTTT; CDR3aa: CASSLGTVHTEAFF
abundance: -; len: 14; d_gene: TRBD2; j_gene: TRBJ2-3; v_gene: TRBV30; CDR3nt: TGTGCCTGGAGTGTAAGGCTAGCGGGAGAGTTGCAGTATTTT; CDR3aa: CAWSVRLAGELQYF
abundance: -; len: 12; d_gene: -; j_gene: TRBJ2-5; v_gene: TRBV18; CDR3nt: TGTGCCAGCTCACCACCTCAAGAGACCCAGTACTTC; CDR3aa: CASSPPQETQYF
abundance: -; len: 12; d_gene: -; j_gene: TRBJ2-5; v_gene: TRBV10-3; CDR3nt: TGTGCCATCAGGGGCAGCCAAGAGACCCAGTACTTC; CDR3aa: CAIRGSQETQYF
abundance: -; len: 12; d_gene: -; j_gene: TRBJ2-1; v_gene: TRBV10-2; CDR3nt: TGCGCCAGCAGTGAGTCGATAGCTGAGCAGTTCTTC; CDR3aa: CASSESIAEQFF
abundance: -; len: 12; d_gene: -; j_gene: TRBJ2-3; v_gene: TRBV29-1; CDR3nt: TGCAGCGTTCTGGGGCGGTCAGATACGCAGTATTTT; CDR3aa: CSVLGRSDTQYF
abundance: -; len: 15; d_gene: -; j_gene: TRBJ2-3; v_gene: TRBV2; CDR3nt: TGTGCCAGCAGTGAAGCGCTTTCTGGAACAGATACGCAGTATTTT; CDR3aa: CASSEALSGTDTQYF
abundance: -; len: 15; d_gene: TRBD1; j_gene: TRBJ1-6; v_gene: TRBV5-1; CDR3nt: TGCGCCAGCAGCTTGTGGGACAGTAATAATTCACCCCTCCACTTT; CDR3aa: CASSLWDSNNSPLHF
abundance: -; len: 14; d_gene: TRBD1; j_gene: TRBJ1-5; v_gene: TRBV2; CDR3nt: TGTGCCAGCAGGAACAGGGGCAGCAATCAGCCCCAGCATTTT; CDR3aa: CASRNRGSNQPQHF
abundance: -; len: 14; d_gene: -; j_gene: TRBJ1-5; v_gene: TRBV19; CDR3nt: TGTGCCAGTAGGCCTCAGGGAGGCAATCAGCCCCAGCATTTT; CDR3aa: CASRPQGGNQPQHF
abundance: -; len: 13; d_gene: -; j_gene: TRBJ2-7; v_gene: TRBV28; CDR3nt: TGTGCCAGCAGTTGGGGGGGGCATGGCGAGCAGTACTTC; CDR3aa: CASSWGGHGEQYF
abundance: -; len: 14; d_gene: -; j_gene: TRBJ1-1; v_gene: TRBV2; CDR3nt: TGTGCCAGCAGCAAGCTGGGGGGCGTCACTGAAGCTTTCTTT; CDR3aa: CASSKLGGVTEAFF
abundance: few; len: 17; d_gene: -; j_gene: TRBJ1-2; v_gene: TRBV4-1; CDR3nt: TGCGCCAGCAGCCAAGGTTCGGGGAGACCCCACAACTATGGCTACACCTTC; CDR3aa: CASSQGSGRPHNYGYTF
abundance: -; len: 15; d_gene: -; j_gene: TRBJ2-1; v_gene: TRBV2; CDR3nt: TGTGCCACCCGGGGGCGGGACAGAGCTAACAATGAGCAGTTCTTC; CDR3aa: CATRGRDRANNEQFF
abundance: once; len: 18; d_gene: TRBD2; j_gene: TRBJ2-3; v_gene: TRBV4-2; CDR3nt: TGTGCCAGCAGCCAAAGGGCTAGCGGGGGCGCTGGAGGGGATACGCAGTATTTT; CDR3aa: CASSQRASGGAGGDTQYF
abundance: -; len: 14; d_gene: -; j_gene: TRBJ1-2; v_gene: TRBV6-1; CDR3nt: TGTGCCAGCAGTAACTCGCAGGGATCCTATGGCTACACCTTC; CDR3aa: CASSNSQGSYGYTF
abundance: -; len: 17; d_gene: -; j_gene: TRBJ2-2; v_gene: TRBV11-2; CDR3nt: TGTGCCAGCAGCTTCACCCCGGGCCTAGAGCACACCGGGGAGCTGTTTTTT; CDR3aa: CASSFTPGLEHTGELFF
abundance: -; len: 13; d_gene: TRBD1; j_gene: TRBJ2-5; v_gene: TRBV10-2; CDR3nt: TGCGCCAGCAACAACAGGGGGGAAGAGACCCAGTACTTC; CDR3aa: CASNNRGEETQYF
abundance: -; len: 11; d_gene: -; j_gene: TRBJ2-5; v_gene: TRBV7-8; CDR3nt: TGTGCCAGCAGCTTGTCCGGGACTCAGTACTTC; CDR3aa: CASSLSGTQYF
abundance: -; len: 11; d_gene: -; j_gene: TRBJ2-3; v_gene: TRBV7-9; CDR3nt: TGTGCCAGCACCCATTCAGATACGCAGTATTTT; CDR3aa: CASTHSDTQYF
abundance: -; len: 16; d_gene: -; j_gene: TRBJ1-5; v_gene: TRBV15; CDR3nt: TGTGCCACCAGCAGAGGGCTGAGGGCCCCTAATCAGCCCCAGCATTTT; CDR3aa: CATSRGLRAPNQPQHF
abundance: -; len: 13; d_gene: -; j_gene: TRBJ2-5; v_gene: TRBV13; CDR3nt: TGTGCCAGCAGCAGACCTGGAGAAGAGACCCAGTACTTC; CDR3aa: CASSRPGEETQYF
abundance: -; len: 14; d_gene: -; j_gene: TRBJ2-2; v_gene: TRBV28; CDR3nt: TGTGCCATTGATGGCAGGAAGAACACCGGGGAGCTGTTTTTT; CDR3aa: CAIDGRKNTGELFF
abundance: few; len: 15; d_gene: TRBD1; j_gene: TRBJ2-5; v_gene: TRBV29-1; CDR3nt: TGCAGCGTTGAAAGGGACAGGGACATACAAGAGACCCAGTACTTC; CDR3aa: CSVERDRDIQETQYF
abundance: -; len: 15; d_gene: TRBD1; j_gene: TRBJ1-4; v_gene: TRBV18; CDR3nt: TGTGCCAGCTCACCATTGGGGACAGGGGGTGAAAAACTGTTTTTT; CDR3aa: CASSPLGTGGEKLFF
abundance: -; len: 16; d_gene: -; j_gene: TRBJ2-7; v_gene: TRBV28; CDR3nt: TGTGCCAGCAGTTTACGTTCCGGGACCGCTTCCTACGAGCAGTACTTC; CDR3aa: CASSLRSGTASYEQYF
abundance: -; len: 14; d_gene: -; j_gene: TRBJ2-3; v_gene: TRBV27; CDR3nt: TGTGCCAGCAGCCGACCGGGGGCAGTAGATACGCAGTATTTT; CDR3aa: CASSRPGAVDTQYF
abundance: -; len: 15; d_gene: TRBD1; j_gene: TRBJ1-2; v_gene: TRBV7-8; CDR3nt: TGTGCCAGCAGCCTAGACAGGGCGGTCAACTATGGCTACACCTTC; CDR3aa: CASSLDRAVNYGYTF
abundance: -; len: 15; d_gene: -; j_gene: TRBJ2-7; v_gene: TRBV28; CDR3nt: TGTGCCAGCAGTTTACGGCAACCGGGTAACTACGAGCAGTACTTC; CDR3aa: CASSLRQPGNYEQYF
abundance: -; len: 13; d_gene: -; j_gene: TRBJ2-7; v_gene: TRBV18; CDR3nt: TGTGCCAGCTCACCACGTGGGACCTACGAGCAGTACTTC; CDR3aa: CASSPRGTYEQYF
abundance: once; len: 15; d_gene: TRBD2; j_gene: TRBJ2-1; v_gene: TRBV19; CDR3nt: TGTGCCAGCACAACTAGCGGGAGCTTCTACAATGAGCAGTTCTTC; CDR3aa: CASTTSGSFYNEQFF
abundance: -; len: 16; d_gene: -; j_gene: TRBJ1-2; v_gene: TRBV11-1; CDR3nt: TGTGCCAGCAGCAGAGCGGGGGACCCGGGGGATTATGGCTACACCTTC; CDR3aa: CASSRAGDPGDYGYTF
abundance: -; len: 13; d_gene: TRBD2; j_gene: TRBJ2-3; v_gene: TRBV5-1; CDR3nt: TGCGCCAGCAAGCGGGGAGACTCAGATACGCAGTATTTT; CDR3aa: CASKRGDSDTQYF
abundance: -; len: 14; d_gene: -; j_gene: TRBJ2-7; v_gene: TRBV5-4; CDR3nt: TGTGCCAGCAGCGTCGGGACGGGGGCCTACGAGCAGTACTTC; CDR3aa: CASSVGTGAYEQYF
abundance: -; len: 13; d_gene: -; j_gene: TRBJ2-5; v_gene: TRBV19; CDR3nt: TGTGCCAGTAGTATGAGCGCCTTAGGGACCCAGTACTTC; CDR3aa: CASSMSALGTQYF